This record looks at one TCR beta chain sequence and its context. Its antigen is not known. The data were taken from a study of T-cell memory formation after mild COVID-19. Study-level information: Clustering of TCRs was largely donor specific.

The study's findings and limits: Clones contracting day 15 to 85 were balanced CD4/CD8; later expanders leaned CD4+.

The CDR3 runs 19 residues. It was 5'RACE with constant-segment primers that produced the TCR alpha and TCR beta cDNA libraries, which carried sample barcodes and UMIs. TCRdb re-called the 5' RACE reads through MiXCR, storing one row per CDR3 protein. Counted here are about 120,000 distinct CDR3 sequences, roughly 15% occurring once; the ten biggest clones make up approximately 14%. V usage is TRBV21-1 and J usage is TRBJ1-1. TRBV21-1 is reported as a pseudogene. The receptor's source is an adult woman who had mild COVID-19 (a few samples of this study predate the infection). Cell type and time point are not known. Sequencing was done on a sample of PBMCs or a T cell subset sorted from them (not recorded which). This CDR3 is CASSKRFDNWEVRNTEAFF. Written as DNA, the CDR3 is TGTGCCAGCAGCAAAAGATTCGACAATTGGGAGGTTAGGAACACTGAAGCTTTCTTT.